A selection of T cell receptor beta chains follows, all from one sample in a study of OX40 agonist ivuxolimab in advanced cancers. Some clones are missing from TCRdb's copy, which holds only in-frame ones; the method was immunoSEQ multiplex PCR. The sample lists 35,000 to 50,000 clones; approximately 86% were seen once. The input for sequencing was CD4+ or CD8+ T cells sorted from blood, taken in a trial of the OX40 agonist ivuxolimab. All receptors come from an adult with an advanced solid tumor such as melanoma, head and neck, liver or kidney cancer. Each CDR3 is given with its conserved first and last residue. The D gene is left open where the match is weak. Expanded clones are given a class, and other clones once, few, many or no size at all.

TRBV27,TRBJ1-5,15,-,-,CASSRSLYSNQPQHF,TGTGCCAGCAGTCGGTCTCTCTATAGCAATCAGCCCCAGCATTTT
TRBV6-1,TRBJ1-5,14,-,-,CASSQGIGNQPQHF,TGTGCCAGCTCGCAGGGTATTGGCAATCAGCCCCAGCATTTT
TRBV6-5,TRBJ1-1,11,-,-,CATEDNTEAFF,TGTGCCACCGAGGACAACACTGAAGCTTTCTTT
TRBV7-8,TRBJ2-7,15,few,-,CASSPYTQGLYEQYF,TGTGCCAGCAGCCCATATACGCAGGGTCTCTACGAGCAGTACTTC
TRBV27,TRBJ1-5,12,once,-,CASSHGGQPQHF,TGTGCCAGCAGTCATGGGGGCCAGCCCCAGCATTTT
TRBV16,TRBJ2-7,13,once,-,CASGPGYFNEQYF,TGTGCCAGCGGGCCAGGGTATTTTAACGAGCAGTACTTC
TRBV28,TRBJ2-7,17,-,-,CASSLSAQHLTSYEQYF,TGTGCCAGCAGCTTGTCAGCCCAGCACTTGACTTCCTACGAGCAGTACTTC
TRBV7-6,TRBJ2-7,15,-,TRBD1,CASSIRQGLSNEQYF,TGTGCCAGCAGCATAAGACAGGGTCTATCGAACGAGCAGTACTTC
TRBV5-4,TRBJ1-1,13,-,TRBD1,CASRYRGDPEAFF,TGTGCCAGCCGATACAGGGGTGACCCTGAAGCTTTCTTT
TRBV2,TRBJ1-5,18,-,TRBD1,CASSENLWTGRSNQPQHF,TGTGCCAGCAGTGAAAATCTCTGGACAGGGCGAAGCAATCAGCCCCAGCATTTT
TRBV5-1,TRBJ2-7,15,-,-,CASSLARDIPYEQYF,TGCGCCAGCAGCTTAGCCCGGGACATCCCCTACGAGCAGTACTTC
TRBV4-1,TRBJ1-5,14,once,-,CASSQRQTDQPQHF,TGCGCCAGCAGCCAACGACAGACCGATCAGCCCCAGCATTTT
TRBV5-1,TRBJ2-7,13,-,-,CASSPRQAYEQYF,TGCGCCAGCAGCCCAAGACAAGCCTACGAGCAGTACTTC
TRBV7-9,TRBJ2-3,12,-,-,CASSPDGYTQYF,TGTGCCAGCAGCCCGGACGGATATACGCAGTATTTT
TRBV13,TRBJ2-4,16,-,TRBD1,CASSLTPDRSRFTQYF,TGTGCCAGCAGCTTAACCCCGGACAGGTCGCGTTTCACTCAGTACTTC
TRBV7-9,TRBJ2-7,16,-,TRBD1,CASSLLDRDSSYEQYF,TGTGCCAGCAGCCTGCTGGACCGGGACAGTAGCTACGAGCAGTACTTC
TRBV13,TRBJ1-2,15,-,-,CASSLGRSEHYGYTF,TGTGCCAGCAGCTTAGGCCGGTCAGAACATTATGGCTACACCTTC
TRBV13,TRBJ2-1,14,-,-,CASSLERSIDEQFF,TGTGCCAGCAGCTTAGAACGGTCGATTGATGAGCAGTTCTTC
TRBV7-2,TRBJ1-2,14,-,-,CASSLHRETYGYTF,TGTGCCAGCAGCTTACACCGGGAGACTTATGGCTACACCTTC
TRBV7-2,TRBJ2-7,15,-,-,CASSLLGEGNGEQYF,TGTGCCAGCAGCTTACTCGGTGAGGGGAATGGCGAGCAGTACTTC
TRBV28,TRBJ2-7,17,-,-,CASSFPRQGTYSYEQYF,TGTGCCAGCAGTTTTCCCCGCCAGGGAACGTATTCCTACGAGCAGTACTTC
TRBV27,TRBJ2-3,16,-,TRBD1,CASSLSWDRHADTQYF,TGTGCCAGCAGTTTATCTTGGGACAGGCATGCAGATACGCAGTATTTT
TRBV19,TRBJ1-2,15,-,-,CASSIGAGANVGYTF,TGTGCCAGTAGTATTGGGGCAGGAGCTAATGTTGGCTACACCTTC
TRBV4-1,TRBJ2-7,15,few,-,CASSQELGLSYEQYF,TGCGCCAGCAGCCAAGAGTTGGGCTTATCCTACGAGCAGTACTTC
TRBV2,TRBJ1-1,14,-,-,CASSLTLGNTEAFF,TGTGCCAGCAGTCTCACTCTAGGGAACACTGAAGCTTTCTTT
TRBV5-1,TRBJ1-6,15,-,TRBD1,CASSAGQGSFRPLHF,TGCGCCAGCAGCGCGGGACAGGGGTCCTTTAGACCCCTCCACTTT
TRBV11-3,TRBJ1-3,16,-,TRBD1,CASSPGTASSGNTIYF,TGTGCCAGCAGCCCAGGGACAGCGAGCTCTGGAAACACCATATATTTT
TRBV6-5,TRBJ1-1,13,-,-,CASSYGGGTEAFF,TGTGCCAGCAGTTACGGAGGAGGCACTGAAGCTTTCTTT
TRBV11-1,TRBJ2-3,17,few,TRBD1,CASSLEEGTGDKDTQYF,TGTGCCAGCAGCTTAGAAGAAGGGACAGGGGATAAGGATACGCAGTATTTT
TRBV7-4,TRBJ1-2,13,-,-,CASSPTGLRGYTF,TGTGCCAGCAGCCCGACAGGCCTTCGGGGCTACACCTTC
TRBV13,TRBJ2-7,14,-,-,CASSQPTSSYEQYF,TGTGCCAGCAGCCAACCGACAAGCTCCTACGAGCAGTACTTC
TRBV11-1,TRBJ2-7,13,-,TRBD2,CASSSREGYEQYF,TGTGCCAGCAGCTCGCGGGAGGGTTACGAGCAGTACTTC
TRBV5-6,TRBJ2-7,16,once,-,CASSLFASGEFYEQYF,TGTGCCAGCAGCCTTTTTGCCTCGGGGGAATTCTACGAGCAGTACTTC
TRBV25-1,TRBJ1-1,17,-,-,CASSEYGKGTLNTEAFF,TGTGCCAGCAGTGAATATGGAAAAGGGACATTGAACACTGAAGCTTTCTTT
TRBV2,TRBJ1-1,15,-,TRBD1,CASSGQGPMNTEAFF,TGTGCCAGCAGTGGACAGGGACCCATGAACACTGAAGCTTTCTTT
TRBV7-9,TRBJ1-2,10,-,-,CASNRNGYTF,TGTGCCAGCAACCGAAATGGCTACACCTTC
TRBV4-3,TRBJ1-5,15,-,-,CASSQWSNGNQPQHF,TGCGCCAGCAGCCAATGGTCCAACGGCAATCAGCCCCAGCATTTT
TRBV6-1,TRBJ1-2,12,-,-,CASSIDSYGYTF,TGTGCCAGCAGTATCGACAGCTATGGCTACACCTTC
TRBV5-1,TRBJ1-2,17,once,-,CASRSDGTRGSNYGYTF,TGCGCCAGCAGGAGTGATGGGACCAGAGGGTCTAACTATGGCTACACCTTC
TRBV5-1,TRBJ2-7,14,-,-,CASSFRGVTYEQYF,TGCGCCAGCAGCTTTCGGGGTGTCACCTACGAGCAGTACTTC
TRBV19,TRBJ1-1,12,once,-,CASTYGDRGAFF,TGTGCCAGTACCTATGGGGATCGAGGGGCTTTCTTT
TRBV13,TRBJ1-1,15,-,-,CASSLGPALNTEAFF,TGTGCCAGCAGCCTAGGACCGGCTTTGAACACTGAAGCTTTCTTT
TRBV12-5,TRBJ1-1,11,-,-,CASGLVGEAFF,TGTGCTAGTGGTTTGGTGGGGGAAGCTTTCTTT
TRBV11-3,TRBJ2-1,16,-,-,CASSPSGWGDNNEQFF,TGTGCCAGCAGCCCATCGGGGTGGGGAGACAACAATGAGCAGTTCTTC
TRBV27,TRBJ1-2,13,-,-,CATGPGAGVGYTF,TGTGCCACCGGACCCGGGGCAGGGGTTGGCTACACCTTC
TRBV5-1,TRBJ2-7,11,-,-,CASDSTYEQYF,TGCGCCAGCGATTCGACCTACGAGCAGTACTTC